Below are 31 T cell receptor beta chains sequenced from a single sample in a study of cytomegalovirus exposure and HLA in healthy donors. The PCR ran on 60 Vbeta and 13 Jbeta primers. Here immunoSEQ multiplex PCR was the method, and the copy in TCRdb shows in-frame clones only, minus some. The repertoire holds about 140,000 clones, with over 80% as singletons. Sequencing was performed on PBMCs. The receptor set was obtained from a female donor in good health and CMV-seronegative.

A note on this clone: The sample has other DNA sequences that encode this CDR3 too. The chain carries TRBV7-3 and TRBJ2-7, with TRBD1 as a possible D gene (5 bases). CDR1 SGHTA and CDR2 FQGTGA come from the germline V gene. V shed 4 bases and J shed 3 bases, with 10 bases lying between them. This CDR3 is 13 amino acids long. The CDR3 loop is CASSSLTVYEQYF. CDR3 nucleotides: TGTGCCAGCAGCTCACTGACAGTCTACGAGCAGTACTTC.

The rearrangement links TRBV10-3 to TRBJ2-7, with 9 nucleotides matching TRBD1. There are 12 residues in the CDR3. Trimming took 9 bases from V and 3 from J; bases not matched to a gene: 3. In germline, CDR1 is ENHRY, CDR2 SYGVKD. CDR3 coding DNA: TGTGCCATAGGACAGGGGAGCTACGAGCAGTACTTC. Translating gives CAIGQGSYEQYF.

In DNA form, the CDR3 reads TGTGCCACCACCACAGATAGCAATCAGCCCCAGCATTTT. It yields the protein CATTTDSNQPQHF. The V and J genes are TRBV28 and TRBJ1-5; no firm D call. Trimming stripped 10 bases from V and 0 bases from J, with 10 bases between. CDR3 length equals 13 residues. Germline CDR1 reads MDHEN; CDR2 reads SYDVKM.

The chain couples TRBV7-2 to TRBJ1-1; possible D gene TRBD1, 6 bases. The V end was cut by 2 bases, the J end by 4 bases, with 14 bases between. Germline CDR1 reads SGHTA; CDR2 reads FQGNSA. CDR3 length equals 15 residues. CDR3 sequence reads: CASSLNPGVGTEAFF. The CDR3 region has the DNA TGTGCCAGCAGCTTAAATCCAGGGGTTGGCACTGAAGCTTTCTTT.

CDR3 bases: TGTGCCATCGGACTAATCGGGGGAGTGAAAGAGACCCAGTACTTC. Amino acids: CAIGLIGGVKETQYF. The chain links TRBV10-3 to TRBJ2-5; a possible D gene is TRBD2 (6 bases). The CDR3 runs to 15 residues. Between the trimmed V and J ends, which lost 8 bases and 3 bases, there was a span of 19 bases. Germline CDR1 ENHRY, CDR2 SYGVKD.

J is TRBJ1-1 and V is TRBV19; TRBD1 matches 7 bases. The CDR3 covers 12 residues. Germline trimming cut 9 bases from V and 7 bases from J; bases unmatched to any gene: 8. Germline V lookup: CDR1 LNHDA, CDR2 SQIVND (reference sequence). The CDR3 region has the DNA TGTGCCAGCAAGGGGGCAGGGTTTGAAGCTTTCTTT. Amino acids: CASKGAGFEAFF.

The V and J genes are TRBV27 and TRBJ1-1, with unresolved D. V was cut by 5 bases and J by 0 bases, with 10 bases left in between. Germline V gene sequence: CDR1 MNHEY, CDR2 SMNVEV (reference sequence). The CDR3 consists of 14 residues. The CDR3 DNA follows: TGTGCCAGCAGTCGGGAAGGGTTGAACACTGAAGCTTTCTTT. The encoded protein is CASSREGLNTEAFF.

The chain joins TRBV7-5 to TRBJ2-7; the D call in the table, TRBD2, was not verified against the DNA. TRBV7-5 is recorded as a pseudogene. The CDR3 is 15 amino acids. CDR3 nucleotide sequence: TGTGCCAGAAGCTCCCCGGCATGGGAGAAATACGAGCAGTACTTC. Encoded protein: CARSSPAWEKYEQYF.

J is TRBJ2-3 and V is TRBV5-1; 10 nucleotides match TRBD2. The CDR3 has 18 residues. V was clipped by 2 bases and J by 2 bases; unmatched bases: 11. The germline gives CDR1 SGHRS, CDR2 YFSETQ. CDR3 DNA: TGCGCCAGCAGCTTAGGGACCGTAGCGGGAGGCACCACAGATACGCAGTATTTT. It yields the protein CASSLGTVAGGTTDTQYF.

This clone was observed a single time. V and J are TRBV4-2 and TRBJ1-5; D gene uncertain. Germline CDR1 reads LGHNA; CDR2 reads YNFKEQ. This CDR3 is 16 amino acids long. The V end lost 0 bases, the J end lost 7 bases, and 16 bases lay between the germline ends. The CDR3 loop reads CASSQDLWREGQPQHF. CDR3 nucleotide sequence: TGTGCCAGCAGCCAAGATTTATGGAGGGAGGGACAGCCCCAGCATTTT.

The chain recombines TRBV7-9 with TRBJ2-3; D uncertain. The CDR3 runs 12 residues. Between the trimmed V and J ends, which lost 5 bases and 8 bases, there was a span of 11 bases. Per the germline V gene, CDR1 is SEHNR and CDR2 is FQNEAQ (reference sequence). The CDR3 sequence is CASSRDRGTQYF. The CDR3 DNA reads TGTGCCAGCAGCCGCGACCGAGGTACGCAGTATTTT.

The chain joins TRBV5-4 to TRBJ2-1; 7 bases are a match to TRBD2. CDR1 SGHNT and CDR2 YYREEE come from the germline V gene (reference sequence). V was clipped by 4 bases and J by 8 bases; unmatched bases: 15. The CDR3 contains 16 residues. The CDR3 coding sequence is TGTGCCAGCAGCACGGGAGTAGCGGGTACATTGGATGAGCAGTTCTTC. As protein: CASSTGVAGTLDEQFF.

The J gene is TRBJ1-1, the V gene TRBV6-1, with D uncertain. V dropped 6 bases and J dropped 1 base, with 6 bases sitting between them. The CDR3 is 12 amino acids. Germline V gene data show CDR1 as MNHNS and CDR2 as SASEGT. CDR3 coding DNA: TGTGCCAGCAGGTCGTCGAACACTGAAGCTTTCTTT. As protein: CASRSSNTEAFF.

The V gene is TRBV27, the J gene TRBJ2-2; D call uncertain. Trimming removed 3 bases at V and 4 bases at J, with 9 bases between. The V gene's germline CDR1 is MNHEY and CDR2 SMNVEV (reference sequence). CDR3 length: 14 residues. CDR3 sequence: CASSFSTLTGELFF. The CDR3 DNA is TGTGCCAGCAGTTTTTCGACTCTCACCGGGGAGCTGTTTTTT.

This clone was detected once. This chain uses TRBV28 with TRBJ2-7, with 7 bases aligning to TRBD1. The V segment lost 3 bases and the J segment 6 bases; nucleotides outside the gene matches: 5. CDR1 and CDR2 from the germline V gene are MDHEN and SYDVKM. This CDR3 is built from 13 residues. The DNA for the CDR3 is TGTGCCAGCAGTTTTCGACAGGGCGGCGAGCAGTACTTC. Translation gives CASSFRQGGEQYF.

The V call is TRBV7-9, the J call TRBJ2-2; 10 bases line up with TRBD1. Germline-derived CDR1 and CDR2 are SEHNR and FQNEAQ (reference sequence). The V and J ends lost 6 bases and 1 base, in that order; junction bases with no gene match: 2. The CDR3 has 15 amino acids. This chain's CDR3 is CASRTGGGNTGELFF. For the CDR3, the DNA is TGTGCCAGCAGGACAGGGGGCGGGAACACCGGGGAGCTGTTTTTT.

This chain links TRBV19 with TRBJ2-5; 12 bases agree with TRBD2. The CDR3 loop spans 18 amino acids. V dropped 3 bases and J dropped 1; count of bases not matched to a gene: 9. CDR1 and CDR2 (germline): LNHDA, SQIVND (reference sequence). The CDR3 reads CASSMRLAGGGFQETQYF. CDR3 nucleotides: TGTGCCAGTAGTATGCGGCTAGCGGGAGGGGGTTTCCAAGAGACCCAGTACTTC.

The CDR3 spells CASSPGQVDYGYTF. For the CDR3, the DNA is TGCGCCAGCAGCCCAGGACAGGTGGATTATGGCTACACCTTC. This chain connects TRBV5-1 to TRBJ1-2; 7 bases are shared with TRBD1. The CDR3 runs to 14 residues. J gave up 5 bases and V 4 bases, and 8 bases lay outside the gene matches. Germline V gives CDR1 SGHRS, CDR2 YFSETQ.

The gene calls are TRBV5-1 and TRBJ1-4, with D tentatively TRBD1 (6 bases). Germline V gene sequence: CDR1 SGHRS, CDR2 YFSETQ. V lost 4 bases, J lost 5 bases, and 12 bases lay in between. This CDR3 is built from 14 residues. The CDR3 DNA reads TGCGCCAGCAGCGTGGACAGTGGGAATGAAAAACTGTTTTTT. Protein: CASSVDSGNEKLFF. Filled out from reference TRBV5-1 and TRBJ1-4, the complete variable domain reads KAGVTQTPRYLIKTRGQQVTLSCSPISGHRSVSWYQQTPGQGLQFLFEYFSETQRNKGNFPGRFSGRQFSNSRSEMNVSTLELGDSALYLCASSVDSGNEKLFFGSGTQLSVL.

The rearrangement uses TRBV27 and TRBJ2-7; D is undetermined. The V gene's germline CDR1 is MNHEY and CDR2 SMNVEV (reference sequence). Trimming stripped 6 bases from V and 3 bases from J, with 12 bases between. The CDR3 has 13 amino acids. The CDR3 DNA is TGTGCCAGCAGGCCGGTCATTTACTACGAGCAGTACTTC. It yields the protein CASRPVIYYEQYF.

V is TRBV27 and J is TRBJ2-1; 12 positions agree with TRBD2. Germline V gene data show CDR1 as MNHEY and CDR2 as SMNVEV (reference sequence). The junction had 7 bases not matched to a gene; V was cut back by 1 base and J by 6 bases. The CDR3 length is 17 residues. CDR3 loop: CASSLLGLAGMGNEQFF. CDR3 coding DNA: TGTGCCAGCAGTTTATTAGGACTAGCGGGAATGGGCAATGAGCAGTTCTTC.

The chain has TRBV30 and TRBJ2-7; 7 nucleotides agree with TRBD2. CDR3 length: 13 amino acids. Germline values: CDR1 GTSNPN, CDR2 SVGIG (reference sequence). The junction had 8 bases not matched to a gene; V was cut back by 7 bases and J by 2 bases. The CDR3 nucleotides read TGTGCCTTAGCGGGTACCTCTCCCTACGAGCAGTACTTC. It encodes CALAGTSPYEQYF.

V and J are TRBV4-1 and TRBJ2-7; TRBD1 aligns across 8 bases. Germline V lookup: CDR1 MGHRA, CDR2 YSYEKL. The CDR3 is made up of 17 amino acids. J was trimmed by 6 bases and V by 1 base; bases with no gene match: 14. CDR3 coding DNA: TGCGCCAGCAGCCAAGTCCCGATCCAGGGGGCGTATGGCGAGCAGTACTTC. Protein: CASSQVPIQGAYGEQYF.

This clone showed up just once. V gene TRBV6-5 combines with J gene TRBJ1-1; no clear D. Per germline, CDR1 MNHEY and CDR2 SVGAGI. With 4 bases removed from V and 0 bases from J, the gap between germline ends came to 9 bases. This CDR3 spans 14 amino acids. CDR3 nucleotides: TGTGCCAGCAGTTTTGAGGGAATGAACACTGAAGCTTTCTTT. This encodes CASSFEGMNTEAFF.

V is TRBV28 and J is TRBJ1-4; tentative D call: TRBD1 (6 bases). The V gene's germline CDR1 is MDHEN and CDR2 SYDVKM. The V end lost 7 bases, the J end lost 7 bases, and 19 bases lay between the germline ends. The length of the CDR3 is 15 residues. CDR3 bases: TGTGCCAGCACCCCAGCGGGGGCGCTTGGTGAAAAACTGTTTTTT. It is translated as CASTPAGALGEKLFF.

This clone was seen more than once but under ten times. The rearrangement uses TRBV1 and TRBJ2-3; TRBD2, the D gene given by the table, was not confirmed from the DNA. TRBV1 is a documented pseudogene. The CDR3 has 20 amino acids. The DNA for the CDR3 is TGCACCAGCAGCCAAGTGGCTAGCGGGAGGGCCGTCGGGCCGGTTGGTACGCAGTATTTT. Translating gives CTSSQVASGRAVGPVGTQYF.

V gene TRBV7-8 combines with J gene TRBJ1-1; the D is unclear. CDR3 length: 14 residues. CDR1 is SGHVS, CDR2 FQNEAQ, per germline. Trimming shortened V by 2 bases and J by 4 bases, and 11 bases separated the two germline ends. In DNA form, the CDR3 reads TGTGCCAGCAGCTTACGTGGGCGAGCCACTGAAGCTTTCTTT. Translated, it gives CASSLRGRATEAFF.

The V and J genes are TRBV28 and TRBJ2-5; 7 nucleotides align to TRBD1. The CDR3 has 16 residues. Germline V gene lookup returns CDR1 MDHEN and CDR2 SYDVKM. With 6 bases clipped from V and 5 bases from J, the junction kept 15 bases outside the gene matches. Here the CDR3 DNA reads TGTGCCAGCAGCCCCATCGGCAGGGGGTCGTGGGAGACCCAGTACTTC. As protein: CASSPIGRGSWETQYF.

V is TRBV7-9 and J is TRBJ2-7; TRBD2 is a possible D gene (7 bases). This CDR3 region has 12 residues. Germline CDR1 reads SEHNR; CDR2 reads FQNEAQ (reference sequence). V lost 5 bases to trimming and J lost 6 bases, with 11 bases between them. This chain's CDR3 is CASSGRGVEQYF. The CDR3 DNA reads TGTGCCAGCAGCGGGAGGGGGGTCGAGCAGTACTTC.

Written as DNA, the CDR3 is TGCAGCGGGACAGGGAATACTGAAGCTTTCTTT. Translating gives CSGTGNTEAFF. The chain couples TRBV29-1 to TRBJ1-1, with TRBD1 matching over 8 bases. V dropped 7 bases and J dropped 5; count of bases not matched to a gene: 3. Per germline, CDR1 SQVTM and CDR2 ANQGSEA. The CDR3 loop spans 11 amino acids. The full variable domain, with the rest looked up from reference TRBV29-1 and TRBJ1-1, is SAVISQKPSRDICQRGTSLTIQCQVDSQVTMMFWYRQQPGQSLTLIATANQGSEATYESGFVIDKFPISRPNLTFSTLTVSNMSPEDSSIYLCSGTGNTEAFFGQGTRLTVV.

The chain uses TRBV4-1 and TRBJ2-7; 7 nucleotides align to TRBD2. Looked up from germline, CDR1 is MGHRA and CDR2 is YSYEKL. The CDR3 extends over 14 amino acids. The ends lost 1 base at V and 7 bases at J; junction bases unmatched: 7. The CDR3 loop is CASSQGAGVDEQYF. CDR3 in DNA: TGCGCCAGCAGCCAAGGGGCGGGAGTGGATGAGCAGTACTTC.